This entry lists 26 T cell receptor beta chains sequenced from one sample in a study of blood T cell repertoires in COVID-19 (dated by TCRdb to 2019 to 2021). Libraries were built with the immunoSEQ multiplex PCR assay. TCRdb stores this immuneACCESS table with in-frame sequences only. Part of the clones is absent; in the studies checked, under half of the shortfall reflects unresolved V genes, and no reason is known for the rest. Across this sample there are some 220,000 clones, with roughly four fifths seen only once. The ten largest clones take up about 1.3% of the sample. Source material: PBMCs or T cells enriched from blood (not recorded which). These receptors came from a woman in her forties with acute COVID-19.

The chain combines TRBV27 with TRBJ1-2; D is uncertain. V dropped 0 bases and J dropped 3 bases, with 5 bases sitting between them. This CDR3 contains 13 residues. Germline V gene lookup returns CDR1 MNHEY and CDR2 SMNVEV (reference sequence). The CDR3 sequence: CASSLSFDYGYTF. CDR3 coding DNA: TGTGCCAGCAGTTTATCCTTCGACTATGGCTACACCTTC.

In nucleotides, the CDR3 is TGTGCCAGCAGCGTAGGCAGGGCAGACTATGGCTACACCTTC. It codes for CASSVGRADYGYTF. V is TRBV9 and J is TRBJ1-2; weak D call: TRBD1 (5 bases). Germline V gene data show CDR1 as SGDLS and CDR2 as YYNGEE. This CDR3 spans 14 amino acids. Trimming shortened V by 0 bases and J by 3 bases, and 9 bases separated the two germline ends. The full variable domain, with the rest looked up from reference TRBV9 and TRBJ1-2, is DSGVTQTPKHLITATGQRVTLRCSPRSGDLSVYWYQQSLDQGLQFLIQYYNGEERAKGNILERFSAQQFPDLHSELNLSSLELGDSALYFCASSVGRADYGYTFGSGTRLTVV.

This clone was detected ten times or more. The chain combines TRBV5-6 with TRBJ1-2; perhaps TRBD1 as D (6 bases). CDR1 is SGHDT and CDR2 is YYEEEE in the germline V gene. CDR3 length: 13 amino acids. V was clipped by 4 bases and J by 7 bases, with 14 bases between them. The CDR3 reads CASSPATGSGYTF. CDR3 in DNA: TGTGCCAGCAGCCCGGCCACAGGGAGTGGCTACACCTTC.

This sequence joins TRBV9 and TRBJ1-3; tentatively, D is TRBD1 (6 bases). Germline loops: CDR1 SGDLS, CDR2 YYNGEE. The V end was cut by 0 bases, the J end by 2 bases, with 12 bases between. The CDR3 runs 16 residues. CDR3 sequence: CASSVAAGATGNTIYF. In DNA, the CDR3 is TGTGCCAGCAGCGTAGCGGCAGGGGCAACTGGAAACACCATATATTTT.

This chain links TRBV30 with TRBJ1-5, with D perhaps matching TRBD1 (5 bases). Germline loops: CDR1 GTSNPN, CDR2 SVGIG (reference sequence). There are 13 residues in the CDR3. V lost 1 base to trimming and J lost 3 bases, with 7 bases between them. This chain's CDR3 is CAWSGQYNQPQHF. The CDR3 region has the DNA TGTGCCTGGAGTGGACAGTACAATCAGCCCCAGCATTTT.

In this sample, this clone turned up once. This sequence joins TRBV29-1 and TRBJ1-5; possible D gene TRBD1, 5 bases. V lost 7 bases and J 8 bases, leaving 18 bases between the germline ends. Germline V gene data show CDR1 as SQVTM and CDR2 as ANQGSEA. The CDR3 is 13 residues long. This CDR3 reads CSAGDHVTEPQHF. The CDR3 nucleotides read TGCAGCGCGGGGGACCATGTGACAGAGCCCCAGCATTTT.

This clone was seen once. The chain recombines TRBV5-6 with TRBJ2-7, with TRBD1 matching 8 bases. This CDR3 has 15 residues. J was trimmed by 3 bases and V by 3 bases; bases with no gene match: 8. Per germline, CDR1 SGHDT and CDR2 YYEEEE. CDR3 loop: CASSWLQGVGYEQYF. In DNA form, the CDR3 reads TGTGCCAGCAGCTGGCTACAGGGGGTGGGCTACGAGCAGTACTTC.

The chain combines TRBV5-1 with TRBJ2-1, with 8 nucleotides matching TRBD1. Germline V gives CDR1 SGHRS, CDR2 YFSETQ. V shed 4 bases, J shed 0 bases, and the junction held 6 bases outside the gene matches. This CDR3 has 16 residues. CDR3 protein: CASSPQGASSYNEQFF. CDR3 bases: TGCGCCAGCAGCCCCCAGGGGGCTTCCTCCTACAATGAGCAGTTCTTC.

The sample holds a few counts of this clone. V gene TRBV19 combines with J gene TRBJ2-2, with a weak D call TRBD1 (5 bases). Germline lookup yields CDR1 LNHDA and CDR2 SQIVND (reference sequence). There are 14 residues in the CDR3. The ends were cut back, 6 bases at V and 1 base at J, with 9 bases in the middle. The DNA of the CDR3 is TGTGCCAGTAGCGTCAGGGAGAACACCGGGGAGCTGTTTTTT. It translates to CASSVRENTGELFF.

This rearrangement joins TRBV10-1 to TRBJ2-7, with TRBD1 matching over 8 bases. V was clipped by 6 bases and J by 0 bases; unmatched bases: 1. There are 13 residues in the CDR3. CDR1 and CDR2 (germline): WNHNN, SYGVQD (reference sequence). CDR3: CASSTGGSYEQYF. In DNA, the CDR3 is TGCGCCAGCAGCACAGGGGGCTCCTACGAGCAGTACTTC.

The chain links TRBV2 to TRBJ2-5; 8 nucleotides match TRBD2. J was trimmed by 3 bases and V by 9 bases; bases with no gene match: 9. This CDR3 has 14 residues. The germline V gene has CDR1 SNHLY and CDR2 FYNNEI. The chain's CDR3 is CASTAGEAEETQYF. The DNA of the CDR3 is TGTGCCAGTACAGCGGGAGAGGCGGAAGAGACCCAGTACTTC.

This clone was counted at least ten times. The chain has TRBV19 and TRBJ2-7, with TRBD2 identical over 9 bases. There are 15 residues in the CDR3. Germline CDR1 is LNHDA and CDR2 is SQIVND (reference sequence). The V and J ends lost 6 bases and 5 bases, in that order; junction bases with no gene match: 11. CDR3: CASRRGAGGPNEQYF. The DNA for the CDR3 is TGTGCCAGTAGACGAGGGGCGGGAGGGCCAAACGAGCAGTACTTC.

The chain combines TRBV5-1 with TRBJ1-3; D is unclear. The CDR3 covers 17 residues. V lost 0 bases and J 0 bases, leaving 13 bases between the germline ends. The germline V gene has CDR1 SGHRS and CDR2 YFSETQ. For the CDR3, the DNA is TGCGCCAGCAGCTTGGCGGCAGCGGGCAGCTCTGGAAACACCATATATTTT. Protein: CASSLAAAGSSGNTIYF.

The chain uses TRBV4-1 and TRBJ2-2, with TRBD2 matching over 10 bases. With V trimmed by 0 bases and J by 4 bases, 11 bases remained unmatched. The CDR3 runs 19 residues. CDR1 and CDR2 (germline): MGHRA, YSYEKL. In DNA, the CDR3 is TGCGCCAGCAGCCAAGAAGGGGGTAGCGGGAGGTCTAGCACCGGGGAGCTGTTTTTT. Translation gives CASSQEGGSGRSSTGELFF.

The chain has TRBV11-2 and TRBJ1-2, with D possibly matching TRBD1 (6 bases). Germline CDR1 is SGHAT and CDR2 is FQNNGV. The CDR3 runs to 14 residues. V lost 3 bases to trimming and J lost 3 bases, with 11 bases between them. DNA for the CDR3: TGTGCCAGCAGCTTGACCAGGGGTGACTATGGCTACACCTTC. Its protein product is CASSLTRGDYGYTF.

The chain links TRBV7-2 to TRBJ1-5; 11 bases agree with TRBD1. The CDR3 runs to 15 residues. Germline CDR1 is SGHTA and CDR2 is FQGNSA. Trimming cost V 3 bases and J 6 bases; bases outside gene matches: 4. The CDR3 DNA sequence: TGTGCCAGCAGCTTCGGGACAGGGGGGAGTCAGCCCCAGCATTTT. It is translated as CASSFGTGGSQPQHF.

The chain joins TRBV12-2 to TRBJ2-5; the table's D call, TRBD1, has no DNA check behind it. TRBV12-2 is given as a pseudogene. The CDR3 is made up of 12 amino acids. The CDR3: CASPGQGGTQYF. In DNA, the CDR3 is TGTGCAAGTCCGGGACAGGGGGGGACCCAGTACTTC.

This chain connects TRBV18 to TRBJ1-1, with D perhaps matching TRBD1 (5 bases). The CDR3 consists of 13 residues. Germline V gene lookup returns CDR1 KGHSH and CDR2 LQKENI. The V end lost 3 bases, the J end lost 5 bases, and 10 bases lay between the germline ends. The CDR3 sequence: CASSPRGVTEAFF. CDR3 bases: TGTGCCAGCTCACCCCGGGGGGTGACTGAAGCTTTCTTT.

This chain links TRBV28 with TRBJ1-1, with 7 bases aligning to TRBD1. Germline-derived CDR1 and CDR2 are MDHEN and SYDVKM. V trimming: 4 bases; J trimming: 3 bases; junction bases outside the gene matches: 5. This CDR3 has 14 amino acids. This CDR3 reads CASSSDREDTEAFF. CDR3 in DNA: TGTGCCAGCAGTTCCGACAGGGAGGACACTGAAGCTTTCTTT.

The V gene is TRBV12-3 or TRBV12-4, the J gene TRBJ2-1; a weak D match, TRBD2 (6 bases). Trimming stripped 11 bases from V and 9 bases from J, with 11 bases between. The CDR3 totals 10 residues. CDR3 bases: TGTGCCTGGGCGGGGTCTGAGCAGTTCTTC. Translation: CAWAGSEQFF.

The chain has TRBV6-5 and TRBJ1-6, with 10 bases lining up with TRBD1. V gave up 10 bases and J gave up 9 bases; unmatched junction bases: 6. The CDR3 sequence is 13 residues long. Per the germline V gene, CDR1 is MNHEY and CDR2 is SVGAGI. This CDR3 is CATQTGGTSPLHF. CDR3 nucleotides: TGTGCCACCCAGACAGGGGGCACTTCACCCCTCCACTTT.

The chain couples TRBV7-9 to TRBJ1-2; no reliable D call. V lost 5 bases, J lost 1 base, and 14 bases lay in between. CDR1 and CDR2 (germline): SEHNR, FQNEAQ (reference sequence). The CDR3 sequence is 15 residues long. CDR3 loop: CASSPSRTFNYGYTF. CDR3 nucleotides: TGTGCCAGCAGCCCCTCCAGGACTTTTAACTATGGCTACACCTTC. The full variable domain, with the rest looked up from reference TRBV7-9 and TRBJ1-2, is DTGVSQNPRHKITKRGQNVTFRCDPISEHNRLYWYRQTLGQGPEFLTYFQNEAQLEKSRLLSDRFSAERPKGSFSTLEIQRTEQGDSAMYLCASSPSRTFNYGYTFGSGTRLTVV.

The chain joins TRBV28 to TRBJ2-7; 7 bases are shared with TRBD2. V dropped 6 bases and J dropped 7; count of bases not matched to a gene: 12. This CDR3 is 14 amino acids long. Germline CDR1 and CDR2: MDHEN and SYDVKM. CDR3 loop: CASSGMTSPWEQYF. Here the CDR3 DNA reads TGTGCCAGCAGCGGAATGACTAGCCCTTGGGAGCAGTACTTC.

CDR3 DNA sequence: TGTGCCAGCAGCTTAGTGGGGGCCAGGGATGAGCAGTTCTTC. This codes for CASSLVGARDEQFF. The J gene is TRBJ2-1, the V gene TRBV7-9; D perhaps matches TRBD1 (6 bases). With 1 base removed from V and 8 bases from J, the gap between germline ends came to 12 bases. CDR1 is SEHNR, CDR2 FQNEAQ, per germline (reference sequence). This CDR3 is 14 amino acids long.

The CDR3 reads CASSPLNQPQHF. DNA for the CDR3: TGTGCCAGCAGTCCCCTCAATCAGCCCCAGCATTTT. The rearrangement joins TRBV27 to TRBJ1-5; D is uncertain. Germline lookup yields CDR1 MNHEY and CDR2 SMNVEV (reference sequence). Trimming took off 5 bases at V and 3 bases at J, with 5 bases between the two ends. This CDR3 is 12 amino acids long.

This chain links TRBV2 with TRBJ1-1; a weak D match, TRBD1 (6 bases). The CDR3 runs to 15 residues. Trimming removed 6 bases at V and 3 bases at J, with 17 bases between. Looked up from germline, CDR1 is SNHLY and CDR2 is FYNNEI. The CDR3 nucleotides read TGTGCCAGCAGCCGTTATACAGGGATCGACACTGAAGCTTTCTTT. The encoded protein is CASSRYTGIDTEAFF.